The 5 T cell receptor beta chains reported below all come from one sample, sequenced in a study of blood T cell repertoires in COVID-19. Assay: immunoSEQ multiplex PCR; the TCRdb copy retains only in-frame clones and omits some. The profile covers 130,000 to 150,000 clones, with roughly 80% appearing a single time and about 6.4% taken by the ten largest. The sequenced sample consisted of peripheral blood. These receptors all stem from a human donor in a cohort sampled during active COVID-19.

This clone was seen a handful of times. The chain carries TRBV5-1 and TRBJ2-3; the match to TRBD1 covers 7 bases. CDR1 and CDR2 (germline): SGHRS, YFSETQ. V shed 6 bases, J shed 0 bases, and the junction held 7 bases outside the gene matches. CDR3 length: 15 residues. CDR3 loop: CASTRQGRSTDTQYF. The CDR3 bases are TGCGCCAGCACCCGACAGGGTCGGAGCACAGATACGCAGTATTTT.

The chain's CDR3 is CAISRQGGNTEAFF. In nucleotides, the CDR3 is TGTGCCATCAGTCGACAGGGGGGGAACACTGAAGCTTTCTTT. This rearrangement joins TRBV10-3 to TRBJ1-1, with 9 bases fitting TRBD1. This CDR3 comprises 14 residues. Unmatched junction bases numbered 2, after V lost 5 bases and J lost 1 base. Germline V CDR1 and CDR2: ENHRY, SYGVKD.

This clone was observed a single time. This chain uses TRBV10-3 with TRBJ1-6; no clear D gene. Trimming cost V 11 bases and J 6 bases, with 20 bases left between them. Germline V CDR1 and CDR2: ENHRY, SYGVKD. The CDR3 is 15 residues long. In DNA, the CDR3 is TGTGCCGCCCGGGGATTACAGAACTCTAATTCACCCCTCCACTTT. Translated, it gives CAARGLQNSNSPLHF.

The genes are TRBV27 and TRBJ1-4; D is uncertain. The germline gives CDR1 MNHEY, CDR2 SMNVEV (reference sequence). CDR3 length equals 14 residues. V was shortened by 3 bases and J by 0 bases, with 5 bases between the two germline ends. The CDR3 loop is CASSLRSTNEKLFF. CDR3 in DNA: TGTGCCAGCAGTTTGAGGTCAACTAATGAAAAACTGTTTTTT.

This chain links TRBV15 with TRBJ2-3, with TRBD1 as a possible D gene (5 bases). From germline, CDR1 is LNHNV and CDR2 YYDKDF (reference sequence). V shed 1 base and J shed 2 bases, with 7 bases lying between them. The CDR3 spans 14 residues. CDR3 amino acids: CATSRVGLTDTQYF. The CDR3 nucleotides read TGTGCCACCAGCAGAGTGGGGCTCACAGATACGCAGTATTTT.